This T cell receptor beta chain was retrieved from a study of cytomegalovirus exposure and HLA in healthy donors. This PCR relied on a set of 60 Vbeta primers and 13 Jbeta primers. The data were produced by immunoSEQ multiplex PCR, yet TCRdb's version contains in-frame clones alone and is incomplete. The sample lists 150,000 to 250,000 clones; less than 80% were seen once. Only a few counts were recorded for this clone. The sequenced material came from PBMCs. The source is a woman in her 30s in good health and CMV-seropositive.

The CDR3 reads CASSAVQGLGPYGYTF. DNA of the CDR3: TGTGCCAGCAGCGCGGTACAGGGATTGGGGCCCTATGGCTACACCTTC. The gene calls are TRBV11-2 and TRBJ1-2; tentative D call: TRBD1 (6 bases). Trimming left V 5 bases short and J 4 bases short, with 20 bases between. Germline loops: CDR1 SGHAT, CDR2 FQNNGV. This CDR3 contains 16 residues.